Sequencing of this T cell receptor (beta chain) was carried out in a study of blood T cell repertoires in COVID-19. Overall study: From T cells, B-cell-depleted T cells, or PBMCs came the material, which was cDNA or gDNA.

Enrollees, 18 to 89 years old, lived in fewer than 25 US areas. Cohorts were determined from participant-reported clinical history. Libraries were prepared by immunoSEQ multiplex PCR; TCRdb keeps only in-frame clonotypes and omits some of them. The table shows about 230,000 clones, with over 85% occurring only once. Per the germline V gene, CDR1 is SGHAT and CDR2 is FQNNGV. The CDR3 has 14 amino acids. The V end lost 1 base, the J end lost 2 bases, and 8 bases lay between the germline ends. This TCR was recovered from a woman aged 25-40 years with acute COVID-19. The sequenced sample was PBMCs or T cells enriched from blood (not recorded which). V gene TRBV11-2 combines with J gene TRBJ2-5, with unresolved D. The CDR3 reads CASSLVRQQETQYF. For the CDR3, the DNA is TGTGCCAGCAGCTTAGTGCGGCAGCAAGAGACCCAGTACTTC.